One sample yielded the 8 T cell receptor beta chains listed below, sequenced in a study of OX40 agonist ivuxolimab in advanced cancers. TCRdb's table, derived via immunoSEQ multiplex PCR, lists solely in-frame clones and lacks some. The sample has roughly 40,000 clones; around 80% are singletons. The sequenced sample was CD4+ or CD8+ T cells sorted from blood, obtained in a trial of the OX40 agonist ivuxolimab. All receptors come from an adult with an advanced solid tumor such as melanoma, head and neck, liver or kidney cancer.

This clone was picked up a small number of times. The genes are TRBV19 and TRBJ1-5; possibly TRBD1 for D (6 bases). V was shortened by 0 bases and J by 1 base, with 7 bases between the two germline ends. This CDR3 spans 15 amino acids. In germline, CDR1 is LNHDA, CDR2 SQIVND (reference sequence). The CDR3 spells CASSIETGSNQPQHF. The CDR3, as DNA: TGTGCCAGTAGTATAGAAACAGGGAGCAATCAGCCCCAGCATTTT.

V is TRBV2 and J is TRBJ2-2, with D perhaps matching TRBD1 or TRBD2 (5 bases each). Germline V CDR1 and CDR2: SNHLY, FYNNEI. The length of the CDR3 is 13 residues. Trimming cost V 6 bases and J 7 bases, with 12 bases left between them. The CDR3 DNA reads as TGTGCCAGCAGGGTGGGGGAGTTCGGGGAGCTGTTTTTT. Translated, it gives CASRVGEFGELFF.

The chain employs TRBV5-1 and TRBJ1-2; TRBD1 is a possible D gene (5 bases). The CDR3 spans 14 residues. Germline V gene lookup returns CDR1 SGHRS and CDR2 YFSETQ. The V end was cut by 4 bases, the J end by 1 base, with 11 bases between. The CDR3 DNA sequence: TGCGCCAGCAGCATCGGGACCAATAACTATGGCTACACCTTC. It yields the protein CASSIGTNNYGYTF.

The chain combines TRBV5-4 with TRBJ1-2; D gene unclear. CDR1 is SGHNT and CDR2 is YYREEE in the germline V gene (reference sequence). Between the trimmed V and J ends, which lost 2 bases and 3 bases, there was a span of 14 bases. The CDR3 consists of 15 residues. The CDR3 region has the DNA TGTGCCAGCAGCTTCGATCAGACAAGATACTATGGCTACACCTTC. Amino acid sequence: CASSFDQTRYYGYTF.

The CDR3 loop is CASSVVVQETQYF. CDR3 in DNA: TGTGCCAGCAGTGTTGTGGTCCAAGAGACCCAGTACTTC. V is TRBV2 and J is TRBJ2-5; no reliable D call. Looked up from germline, CDR1 is SNHLY and CDR2 is FYNNEI. CDR3 length: 13 residues. Trimming removed 4 bases from V and 1 base from J, with 7 bases in between.

This clone counts as medium-sized. This chain joins TRBV10-3 and TRBJ2-7; D is perhaps TRBD2 (5 bases). Between the trimmed V and J ends, which lost 6 bases and 3 bases, there was a span of 6 bases. The germline CDR1 and CDR2 sequences are ENHRY and SYGVKD. The CDR3 contains 11 residues. The CDR3 sequence: CAISGIYEQYF. CDR3 sequence (DNA): TGTGCCATCAGCGGGATCTACGAGCAGTACTTC.

The chain links TRBV30 to TRBJ1-4; the D is unclear. This CDR3 is built from 14 residues. Trimming removed 3 bases at V and 2 bases at J, with 10 bases between. Germline loops: CDR1 GTSNPN, CDR2 SVGIG (reference sequence). CDR3 residues: CAWRARVTNEKLFF. The CDR3 DNA is TGTGCCTGGAGGGCAAGGGTCACTAATGAAAAACTGTTTTTT.

The J gene is TRBJ1-4, the V gene TRBV28, with D perhaps matching TRBD1 (5 bases). V dropped 6 bases and J dropped 8 bases, with 13 bases sitting between them. This CDR3 region has 13 residues. In germline, CDR1 is MDHEN, CDR2 SYDVKM. The CDR3 spells CASSLPPGEKLFF. CDR3 nucleotides: TGTGCCAGCAGCCTCCCACCAGGGGAAAAACTGTTTTTT.